The subject of this entry is one TCR beta chain. The antigen remains unidentified. Its ends do not fully match the called genes, so a read error is possible. The CDR3 sequence is 16 residues long. The germline gives CDR1 SEHNR, CDR2 FQNEAQ (reference sequence). The study ran its PCR with 60 Vbeta and 13 Jbeta primers. Only in-frame clones appear in the TCRdb table, and some are missing; sequencing was by immunoSEQ multiplex PCR. Among about 160,000 clones listed, around 74% were seen once. These data belong to a study of cytomegalovirus exposure and HLA in healthy donors. Study-level results: There were several of the most significant clusters that appeared linked to common viral pathogens in a later analysis. Later analysis indicated greater clonal expansion among HLA-associated TCR beta chains than among equally common other chains. The study flagged about 160 TCR beta chains as cytomegalovirus-associated.

The sequenced material came from PBMCs. The TCR originated in a female donor in good health and CMV-seronegative. V is TRBV7-9 and J is TRBJ2-6; weak D call: TRBD2 (5 bases). The CDR3 here is CSSSLAPVSGANVLTF. CDR3 DNA sequence: TGTTCCAGCAGCTTAGCGCCGGTATCTGGGGCCAACGTCCTGACTTTC. The whole variable domain, filled in from reference TRBV7-9 and TRBJ2-6, reads DTGVSQNPRHKITKRGQNVTFRCDPISEHNRLYWYRQTLGQGPEFLTYFQNEAQLEKSRLLSDRFSAERPKGSFSTLEIQRTEQGDSAMYLCSSSLAPVSGANVLTFGAGSRLTVL.